This T cell receptor (beta chain) derives from a study of T cells after yellow fever vaccination. General study findings and limits: Clones from primary vaccination mostly reappeared after the booster (96% CD4, about 85% CD8).

The CDR3 has 16 residues. The germline V gene encodes CDR1 SGHRS and CDR2 YFSETQ. Trimming pared 0 bases from V and 7 bases from J, leaving 20 bases between. This clonotype was picked up many times. Its specificity is not known. 5'RACE template switching generated TCR cDNA, adding a universal primer site and UMIs. TCRdb processed the 5' RACE reads anew with MiXCR; each CDR3 protein has one entry. The sample comprises roughly 32,000 distinct CDR3 sequences, about 4.4% of which are singletons, and less than 55% rests with the top ten. The starting material was CD8+ T cells sorted from PBMCs, obtained 5 days after the yellow fever booster vaccination. This chain connects TRBV5-1 to TRBJ2-7; either TRBD1 or TRBD2 may fit D (5 bases each). The clonotype originates from a man aged 25-45 years who received the YFV17D yellow fever vaccine. The CDR3: CASSLAARDPPDEQYF. Written as DNA, the CDR3 is TGCGCCAGCAGCTTGGCCGCACGGGACCCCCCAGATGAGCAGTACTTC.